These 5 T cell receptor beta chains came from one sample sequenced in a study of shared clonotypes between healthy human individuals. This table comes from immunoSEQ multiplex PCR, and its TCRdb copy is limited to in-frame clones, with some not included. This table holds some 1,600,000 clones, nearly 99% found once. The sample comprised naive CD4+ T cells sorted from blood. Documented subset: CD45RA+ positively selected. The receptors were sampled from a man aged 25-40 years in good health.

The rearrangement links TRBV5-1 to TRBJ1-1; D remains ambiguous. V shed 1 base and J shed 0 bases, with 7 bases lying between them. This CDR3 has 14 residues. The germline CDR1 and CDR2 sequences are SGHRS and YFSETQ. CDR3 in DNA: TGCGCCAGCAGCTTGACCCTTTTGAACACTGAAGCTTTCTTT. Its translation: CASSLTLLNTEAFF. The variable domain in full, completed from reference TRBV5-1 and TRBJ1-1, reads KAGVTQTPRYLIKTRGQQVTLSCSPISGHRSVSWYQQTPGQGLQFLFEYFSETQRNKGNFPGRFSGRQFSNSRSEMNVSTLELGDSALYLCASSLTLLNTEAFFGQGTRLTVV.

The CDR3 bases are TGTGCCAGCAGCCAAGAAGAGGTAACCTCCTACGAGCAGTACTTC. Encoded protein: CASSQEEVTSYEQYF. The V gene is TRBV4-2, the J gene TRBJ2-7; no reliable D call. Deletions cut 0 bases from V and 0 bases from J, with 9 bases between. Germline V gene data show CDR1 as LGHNA and CDR2 as YNFKEQ. This CDR3 is built from 15 residues.

The J gene is TRBJ2-7, the V gene TRBV5-1; TRBD2 is a possible D gene (5 bases). The CDR3 length is 14 residues. Deletions cut 0 bases from V and 3 bases from J, with 10 bases between. Germline V gene lookup returns CDR1 SGHRS and CDR2 YFSETQ. The CDR3 protein is CASSLGPEGYEQYF. CDR3 bases: TGCGCCAGCAGCTTGGGCCCAGAGGGCTACGAGCAGTACTTC.

The chain has TRBV30 and TRBJ2-3; 9 bases are a match to TRBD1. This CDR3 has 13 residues. CDR1 is GTSNPN and CDR2 is SVGIG in the germline V gene (reference sequence). The CDR3 loop is CAQGQGKADTQYF. The CDR3 DNA sequence: TGTGCACAAGGACAGGGGAAGGCAGATACGCAGTATTTT.

The rearrangement links TRBV5-4 to TRBJ1-1; D perhaps matches TRBD1 (6 bases). This CDR3 contains 16 residues. Looked up from germline, CDR1 is SGHNT and CDR2 is YYREEE (reference sequence). Between the trimmed V and J ends, which lost 0 bases and 0 bases, there was a span of 12 bases. CDR3 region: CASSLEQGRLNTEAFF. The CDR3 DNA follows: TGTGCCAGCAGCTTGGAACAGGGACGGTTGAACACTGAAGCTTTCTTT.